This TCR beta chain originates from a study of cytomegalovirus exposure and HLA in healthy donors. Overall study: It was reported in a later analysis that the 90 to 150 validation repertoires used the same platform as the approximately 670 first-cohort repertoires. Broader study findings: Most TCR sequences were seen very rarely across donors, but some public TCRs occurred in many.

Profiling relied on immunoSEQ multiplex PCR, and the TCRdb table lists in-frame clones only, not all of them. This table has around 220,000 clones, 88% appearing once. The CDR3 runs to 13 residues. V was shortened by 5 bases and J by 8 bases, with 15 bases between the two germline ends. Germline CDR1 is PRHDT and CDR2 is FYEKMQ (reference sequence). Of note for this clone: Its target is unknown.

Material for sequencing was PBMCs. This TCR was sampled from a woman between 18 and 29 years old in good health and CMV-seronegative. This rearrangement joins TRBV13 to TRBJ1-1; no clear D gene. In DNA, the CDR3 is TGTGCCAGCAGCGCCGCGCTAGGAGGGGAAGCTTTCTTT. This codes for CASSAALGGEAFF.